Sequencing of this T cell receptor (beta chain) was carried out in a study of cytomegalovirus exposure and HLA in healthy donors. CDR3 length equals 14 residues. The V gene end was trimmed by 3 bases and the J gene end by 7 bases; junction bases not matched to a gene: 9. Germline assignment: CDR1 MGHRA and CDR2 YSYEKL. The method was immunoSEQ multiplex PCR; TCRdb's version includes in-frame clones alone and lacks a portion of them. The table has over 100,000 clones, 89% seen once; the top ten hold roughly 1.2%. Overall study results and limits: Reportedly, diagnosis of cytomegalovirus status by the classifier showed high specificity and sensitivity. Many donors shared some public TCRs, even though most TCR sequences were rare. The study designated 150 to 200 TCR beta chains cytomegalovirus-associated.

Separation from the roughly 690-subject first cohort characterized the 120-subject validation cohort, to which the donors belonged. Points on this clone: Its cognate antigen is unknown.

This rearrangement joins TRBV4-1 to TRBJ2-7; 7 bases are shared with TRBD1. The TCR originated in a woman aged 18-29 years in good health and CMV-seronegative. The sequencing input was PBMCs. DNA for the CDR3: TGCGCCAGCAGCCAGATTCAGGGGGTGTTTGAGCAGTACTTC. Amino acid sequence: CASSQIQGVFEQYF.